The next 13 T cell receptor beta chains were all read from a single sample in a study of T-cell reconstitution after alpha-beta-depleted transplantation in children. Using unique molecular identifiers, the investigators prepared the TCRbeta library. In TCRdb, the PCR reads were re-called with MiXCR into one record per CDR3 protein. The profile shows under 300,000 distinct CDR3 sequences, more than 7.5% of them singletons. This material consisted of PBMCs from the stem cell graft donor, taken from the stem cell graft. Source of these receptors: a human donor who donated a stem cell graft to a child with SCID.

This clonotype came up many times. The J gene is TRBJ2-1, the V gene TRBV5-1; D is perhaps TRBD1 or TRBD2 (6 bases each). The CDR3 has 14 amino acids. The V gene's germline CDR1 is SGHRS and CDR2 YFSETQ. V lost 4 bases, J lost 3 bases, and 11 bases lay in between. The CDR3 is CASSEGGRYNEQFF. CDR3 in DNA: TGCGCCAGCAGCGAGGGGGGCCGCTACAATGAGCAGTTCTTC.

This clonotype was observed at least ten times. The V and J genes are TRBV4-2 and TRBJ2-3, with TRBD1 matching 7 bases. Per the germline V gene, CDR1 is LGHNA and CDR2 is YNFKEQ. J lost 4 bases, V lost 2 bases, and 6 bases had no gene match. The CDR3 runs 15 residues. The CDR3 reads CASSQKGGASDTQYF. The CDR3 DNA sequence: TGTGCCAGCAGCCAAAAAGGGGGCGCGTCAGATACGCAGTATTTT.

Worth noting for this clonotype: A much larger clone sits a single nucleotide away, making a read error possible. The chain joins TRBV7-9 to TRBJ2-7; weak D call: TRBD2 (5 bases). The CDR3 covers 15 residues. The germline V gene has CDR1 SEHNR and CDR2 FQNEAQ (reference sequence). The germline V and J ends were trimmed by 0 bases and 7 bases, with 16 bases remaining between them. The CDR3 here is CASSLAQVTRGEQYF. The CDR3 DNA follows: TGTGCCAGCAGCTTAGCCCAGGTAACCCGAGGGGAGCAGTACTTC.

This clonotype was seen repeatedly, ten times or more. The rearrangement joins TRBV2 to TRBJ1-5; D uncertain. The CDR3 totals 13 residues. Trimming took 8 bases from V and 0 from J, leaving 8 bases between them. Germline CDR1 and CDR2: SNHLY and FYNNEI. The CDR3 nucleotides are TGTGCCAGCGCCCGGGATAGCAATCAGCCCCAGCATTTT. As protein: CASARDSNQPQHF.

This clonotype has at least ten counts. The chain employs TRBV3-1 and TRBJ2-7; no definite D call. The CDR3 length is 14 residues. Germline CDR1 is LGHDT and CDR2 is YNNKEL (reference sequence). The V end lost 0 bases, the J end lost 3 bases, and 9 bases lay between the germline ends. The CDR3 region has the DNA TGTGCCAGCAGCCAAGATTTGACCGACTACGAGCAGTACTTC. Translated: CASSQDLTDYEQYF.

This clonotype has a count of ten or more. The chain combines TRBV9 with TRBJ2-5, with D tentatively TRBD2 (5 bases). In germline, CDR1 is SGDLS, CDR2 YYNGEE. The V and J ends lost 6 bases and 0 bases respectively, with 12 bases between them. The CDR3 covers 14 residues. CDR3 in amino acids: CASNPGGYQETQYF. Here the CDR3 DNA reads TGTGCCAGCAATCCCGGCGGGTACCAAGAGACCCAGTACTTC.

This clonotype was counted at least ten times. V is TRBV20-1 and J is TRBJ2-6, with D hard to call. Trimming cost V 2 bases and J 0 bases, with 8 bases left between them. From germline, CDR1 is DFQATT and CDR2 SNEGSKA (reference sequence). CDR3 size: 15 residues. The CDR3 nucleotides read TGCAGTGCTAGACCAGACCGCTCTGGGGCCAACGTCCTGACTTTC. The encoded protein is CSARPDRSGANVLTF.

This clonotype was detected many times. The J gene is TRBJ2-5, the V gene TRBV12-3 or TRBV12-4; D not resolved. Trimming stripped 3 bases from V and 5 bases from J, with 7 bases between. The CDR3 has 12 residues. The CDR3 sequence: CASSLMGETQYF. CDR3 coding DNA: TGTGCCAGCAGTTTGATGGGGGAGACCCAGTACTTC.

This clonotype was found many times. The V call is TRBV2, the J call TRBJ2-1; maybe TRBD2 (5 bases). The germline V and J ends were trimmed by 10 bases and 10 bases, with 14 bases remaining between them. The CDR3 totals 11 residues. Germline V lookup: CDR1 SNHLY, CDR2 FYNNEI. The DNA of the CDR3 is TGTGCCACCGCAGCGGCCCTGGAGCAGTTCTTC. It is translated as CATAAALEQFF.

Details on this clonotype: This may come from a read error, since a much larger clone is one base off. This sequence joins TRBV20-1 and TRBJ2-2; D might be TRBD2 (6 bases). Germline assignment: CDR1 DFQATT and CDR2 SNEGSKA (reference sequence). V dropped 7 bases and J dropped 7 bases, with 19 bases sitting between them. The CDR3 is made up of 14 amino acids. CDR3 DNA: TGCAGTGGACCCGGGACTGACGTTAGCGGGGAGCTGTTTTTT. It specifies CSGPGTDVSGELFF.

This clonotype occurred many times. The chain combines TRBV18 with TRBJ1-2; the match to TRBD1 covers 7 bases. V lost 6 bases, J lost 2 bases, and 9 bases stayed unmatched. Per the germline V gene, CDR1 is KGHSH and CDR2 is LQKENI. The CDR3 sequence is 15 residues long. The CDR3 DNA reads TGTGCCAGCTCCCCTGTCACAGGGGCCAACTATGGCTACACCTTC. Amino acids: CASSPVTGANYGYTF.

This clonotype was detected many times. The chain carries TRBV20-1 and TRBJ1-2; D call uncertain. CDR1 is DFQATT and CDR2 is SNEGSKA in the germline V gene (reference sequence). V was shortened by 2 bases and J by 3 bases, with 7 bases between the two germline ends. This CDR3 contains 12 residues. The CDR3 bases are TGCAGTGCTAGACCAGAGCACTATGGCTACACCTTC. This codes for CSARPEHYGYTF.

This clonotype was counted at least ten times. The chain uses TRBV28 and TRBJ2-3; 8 nucleotides align to TRBD2. Germline V gives CDR1 MDHEN, CDR2 SYDVKM. The CDR3 extends over 15 amino acids. Trimming at V came to 2 bases and at J to 2 bases, leaving 3 bases not matched to a gene. The CDR3 nucleotides are TGTGCCAGCAGTTTAAACGGGGGGGCCACAGATACGCAGTATTTT. Translation gives CASSLNGGATDTQYF.